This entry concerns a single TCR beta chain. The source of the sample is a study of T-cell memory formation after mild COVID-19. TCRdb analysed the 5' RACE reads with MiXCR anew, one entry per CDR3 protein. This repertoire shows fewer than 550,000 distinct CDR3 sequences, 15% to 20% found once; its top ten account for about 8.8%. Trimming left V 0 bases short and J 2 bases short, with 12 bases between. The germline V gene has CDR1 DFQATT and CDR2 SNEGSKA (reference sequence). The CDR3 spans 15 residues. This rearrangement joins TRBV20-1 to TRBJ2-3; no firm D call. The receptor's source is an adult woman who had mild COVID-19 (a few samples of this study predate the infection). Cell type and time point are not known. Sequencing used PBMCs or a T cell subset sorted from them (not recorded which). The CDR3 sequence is CSARDRQWATDTQYF. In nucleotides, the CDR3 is TGCAGTGCTAGAGATCGCCAGTGGGCCACAGATACGCAGTATTTT.